The entry below describes one T cell receptor (beta chain). Its antigen is as yet unknown. These data belong to a study of cytomegalovirus exposure and HLA in healthy donors. Study in general: One earlier analysis, a look at around 170 million T cells, found fewer than 140 million unique TCR beta sequences. Counted in an early data release were roughly 81 million unique TCRs from HLA-typed donors. Study conclusions and caveats: TCR beta V- and J-gene trimming was later associated with a missense DCLRE1C variant. Analyzed later, most CMV-associated TCR beta chains appeared HLA-restricted.

Looked up from germline, CDR1 is MNHNS and CDR2 is SASEGT. The germline V and J ends were trimmed by 4 bases and 4 bases, with 20 bases remaining between them. CDR3 length equals 16 residues. Primers for the PCR totalled 60 Vbeta and 13 Jbeta. Clones were read by immunoSEQ multiplex PCR, and TCRdb kept only the in-frame ones, dropping some. The table includes roughly 100,000 clones, around 77% detected once. The sample consisted of PBMCs. This TCR came from a male donor in good health and CMV-seropositive. The chain has TRBV6-1 and TRBJ2-7; D ambiguous. CDR3 DNA sequence: TGTGCCAGCAGTGTCACACCTCAGGTCAGCCAATACGAGCAGTACTTC. Its translation is CASSVTPQVSQYEQYF.